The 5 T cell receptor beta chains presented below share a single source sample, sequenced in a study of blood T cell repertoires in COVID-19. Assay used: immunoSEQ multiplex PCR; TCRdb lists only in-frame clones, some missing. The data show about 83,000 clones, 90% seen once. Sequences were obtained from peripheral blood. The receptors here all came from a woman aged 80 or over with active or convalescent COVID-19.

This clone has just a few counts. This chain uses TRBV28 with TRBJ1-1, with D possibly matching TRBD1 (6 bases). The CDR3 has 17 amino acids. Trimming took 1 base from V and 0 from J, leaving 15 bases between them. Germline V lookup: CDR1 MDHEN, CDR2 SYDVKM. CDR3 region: CASSLSGRGWMNTEAFF. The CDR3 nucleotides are TGTGCCAGCAGTTTATCGGGCAGGGGATGGATGAACACTGAAGCTTTCTTT.

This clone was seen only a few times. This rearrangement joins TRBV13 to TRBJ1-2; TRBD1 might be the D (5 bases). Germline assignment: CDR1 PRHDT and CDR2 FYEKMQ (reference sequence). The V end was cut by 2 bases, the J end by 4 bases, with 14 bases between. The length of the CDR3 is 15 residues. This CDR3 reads CASSLYSGSSYGYTF. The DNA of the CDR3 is TGTGCCAGCAGCTTATATTCAGGGTCCAGCTATGGCTACACCTTC.

CDR3 sequence: CASSLVAGTPETQYF. CDR3 sequence (DNA): TGCGCCAGCAGCTTGGTAGCGGGAACCCCCGAGACCCAGTACTTC. This chain connects TRBV5-1 to TRBJ2-5, with 8 nucleotides matching TRBD2. V was clipped by 0 bases and J by 5 bases; unmatched bases: 6. The CDR3 sequence is 15 residues long. In germline, CDR1 is SGHRS, CDR2 YFSETQ.

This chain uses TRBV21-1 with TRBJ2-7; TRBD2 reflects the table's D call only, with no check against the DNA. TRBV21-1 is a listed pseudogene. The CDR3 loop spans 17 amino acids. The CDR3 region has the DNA TGTGCCAGCAGCCCCCCTGTCCAGTGGGAGAAGAGCTACGAGCAGTACTTC. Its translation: CASSPPVQWEKSYEQYF.

The CDR3 DNA sequence: TGTGCCAGTAGTATGCCTAGTGACCGCGAGCAGTTCTTC. It specifies CASSMPSDREQFF. The chain employs TRBV19 and TRBJ2-1, with unresolved D. Germline loops: CDR1 LNHDA, CDR2 SQIVND (reference sequence). The V end was cut by 3 bases, the J end by 10 bases, with 13 bases between. This CDR3 is 13 amino acids long.